This T cell receptor beta chain was retrieved from a study of blood T cell repertoires in COVID-19. The germline gives CDR1 GTSNPN, CDR2 SVGIG (reference sequence). The CDR3 contains 14 residues. Germline trimming cut 0 bases from V and 6 bases from J; bases unmatched to any gene: 4. In the source study's methods: Using reference gene primer amplification, nucleated cell counts were estimated. Sequenced by immunoSEQ multiplex PCR; TCRdb stores in-frame clones only, minus some. D and trimming were read from the DNA, whereas the V and J calls and clone size are those reported in that table. The sample records 35,000 to 40,000 clones, around nine tenths being singletons.

This chain uses TRBV30 with TRBJ1-1, with 10 bases identical to TRBD1. This TCR was recovered from a man aged 55 to 70 with COVID-19, enrolled during active disease. The sample comprised peripheral blood. The CDR3 DNA follows: TGTGCCTGGAGTGTACTTGGACAGGGGGCTGAAGCTTTCTTT. Translation gives CAWSVLGQGAEAFF.